The 16 T cell receptor beta chains below come from one sample, sequenced in a study of cytomegalovirus exposure and HLA in healthy donors. The table came from immunoSEQ multiplex PCR; TCRdb's copy has only in-frame clones and leaves some out. Among about 74,000 clones listed, 94% were seen once. Sequencing was performed on PBMCs. The receptor set was obtained from a woman aged 18-29 years in good health and CMV-seropositive.

Written as DNA, the CDR3 is TGTGCCAGCTCGAGGACAGGGCATAACTATGGCTACACCTTC. This translates into CASSRTGHNYGYTF. J is TRBJ1-2 and V is TRBV11-3, with TRBD1 identical over 8 bases. This CDR3 contains 14 residues. Trimming removed 8 bases from V and 1 base from J; junction bases left unmatched: 6. Germline CDR1 and CDR2: SGHNT and YENEEA.

The chain uses TRBV6-1 and TRBJ1-1; D is unresolved. The CDR3 runs 13 residues. CDR1 and CDR2 from the germline V gene are MNHNS and SASEGT. V lost 6 bases and J 3 bases, leaving 11 bases between the germline ends. CDR3 sequence reads: CASRWESDTEAFF. The CDR3 bases are TGTGCCAGCAGATGGGAGTCGGACACTGAAGCTTTCTTT.

The chain has TRBV4-2 and TRBJ2-5; TRBD2 is a possible D gene (5 bases). Trimming left V 1 base short and J 4 bases short, with 16 bases between. CDR3 size: 16 residues. The V gene's germline CDR1 is LGHNA and CDR2 YNFKEQ. CDR3 sequence: CASSQAERPEVETQYF. CDR3 DNA: TGTGCCAGCAGCCAAGCCGAGCGCCCGGAGGTAGAGACCCAGTACTTC.

The chain has TRBV16 and TRBJ2-2; 9 bases are shared with TRBD2. The CDR3 covers 17 residues. V shed 3 bases, J shed 2 bases, and the junction held 7 bases outside the gene matches. The germline CDR1 and CDR2 sequences are KGHSY and FQNENV. CDR3 sequence reads: CASSQELAGENTGELFF. The CDR3 DNA reads TGTGCCAGCAGCCAGGAATTAGCGGGAGAAAACACCGGGGAGCTGTTTTTT.

This rearrangement joins TRBV7-9 to TRBJ1-2; 7 bases agree with TRBD1. The CDR3 has 14 amino acids. V lost 4 bases and J lost 3; bases outside the gene matches: 5. CDR1 is SEHNR, CDR2 FQNEAQ, per germline (reference sequence). The DNA of the CDR3 is TGTGCCAGCAGCTCTCCCGACAGGGACTATGGCTACACCTTC. Translating gives CASSSPDRDYGYTF.

This clone was seen a single time. The rearrangement links TRBV28 to TRBJ2-5; TRBD2 matches at 14 bases. CDR1 MDHEN and CDR2 SYDVKM come from the germline V gene. J was trimmed by 5 bases and V by 0 bases; bases with no gene match: 5. This CDR3 region has 17 residues. The CDR3 sequence: CASSLWTSGRVEETQYF. The CDR3 nucleotides are TGTGCCAGCAGTTTATGGACTAGCGGGAGGGTTGAGGAGACCCAGTACTTC. Full variable domain (remainder filled in from reference TRBV28 and TRBJ2-5): DVKVTQSSRYLVKRTGEKVFLECVQDMDHENMFWYRQDPGLGLRLIYFSYDVKMKEKGDIPEGYSVSREKKERFSLILESASTNQTSMYLCASSLWTSGRVEETQYFGPGTRLLVL.

This rearrangement joins TRBV19 to TRBJ1-5, with 8 positions matching TRBD1. V was pared by 7 bases and J by 9 bases, with 5 bases of the junction left unmatched. This CDR3 region has 12 residues. Per the germline V gene, CDR1 is LNHDA and CDR2 is SQIVND (reference sequence). The DNA for the CDR3 is TGTGCCAGTATGACCGGGACAGGGCCCCAGCATTTT. This sequence encodes CASMTGTGPQHF.

The chain couples TRBV12-5 to TRBJ2-7; 7 bases are a match to TRBD2. The germline CDR1 and CDR2 sequences are LGHNT and FRNRAP. CDR3 length: 16 amino acids. The V segment lost 3 bases and the J segment 2 bases; nucleotides outside the gene matches: 10. In DNA form, the CDR3 reads TGTGCTAGTGGTTTTTCAGAAGGCGGGACTACCTACGAGCAGTACTTC. This encodes CASGFSEGGTTYEQYF.

The chain uses TRBV6-5 and TRBJ1-1; D call uncertain. V lost 6 bases, J lost 2 bases, and 7 bases lay in between. Germline values: CDR1 MNHEY, CDR2 SVGAGI. This CDR3 contains 12 residues. The CDR3 region is CASRTPNTEAFF. The CDR3 nucleotides read TGTGCCAGCAGAACACCCAACACTGAAGCTTTCTTT.

The V and J genes are TRBV9 and TRBJ1-1; 8 bases agree with TRBD1. The V gene end was trimmed by 0 bases and the J gene end by 11 bases; junction bases not matched to a gene: 9. Germline-derived CDR1 and CDR2 are SGDLS and YYNGEE. This CDR3 contains 14 residues. The CDR3 nucleotides read TGTGCCAGCAGCGTAGATCCAGGACAGGGAATGGCTTTCTTT. This gives the protein CASSVDPGQGMAFF.

This clone has more than one count but fewer than ten. V usage is TRBV4-3 and J usage is TRBJ1-4; D uncertain. Trimming shortened V by 0 bases and J by 0 bases, and 11 bases separated the two germline ends. The CDR3 spans 17 residues. CDR1 LGHNA and CDR2 YSLEER come from the germline V gene. The DNA of the CDR3 is TGCGCCAGCAGCCAAGATCCGGGGTTGACAACTAATGAAAAACTGTTTTTT. Protein: CASSQDPGLTTNEKLFF.

This clone was counted between two and nine times. The chain employs TRBV13 and TRBJ2-2, with 11 positions matching TRBD2. Per the germline V gene, CDR1 is PRHDT and CDR2 is FYEKMQ (reference sequence). This CDR3 spans 15 amino acids. V gave up 5 bases and J gave up 5 bases; unmatched junction bases: 4. Here the CDR3 reads CASSTRTSGTGELFF. For the CDR3, the DNA is TGTGCCAGCAGCACCCGGACTAGCGGGACCGGGGAGCTGTTTTTT.

This chain joins TRBV5-6 and TRBJ1-5, with 10 nucleotides matching TRBD1. The germline gives CDR1 SGHDT, CDR2 YYEEEE. The V segment lost 0 bases and the J segment 4 bases; nucleotides outside the gene matches: 1. This CDR3 region has 15 residues. The CDR3 spells CASSLGTGGNQPQHF. CDR3 sequence (DNA): TGTGCCAGCAGCTTGGGGACAGGGGGAAATCAGCCCCAGCATTTT.

The chain joins TRBV30 to TRBJ2-1; 8 bases line up with TRBD1. Germline V lookup: CDR1 GTSNPN, CDR2 SVGIG (reference sequence). V shed 1 base and J 10 bases; nucleotides not matched to a gene: 0. The CDR3 sequence is 11 residues long. CDR3 nucleotide sequence: TGTGCCTGGAGTGACAGGGGGGAGCAGTTCTTC. This sequence encodes CAWSDRGEQFF.

The chain recombines TRBV29-1 with TRBJ1-1; tentatively, D is TRBD1 (5 bases). Trimming cost V 7 bases and J 3 bases, with 15 bases left between them. Germline-derived CDR1 and CDR2 are SQVTM and ANQGSEA. CDR3 size: 13 residues. DNA for the CDR3: TGCAGCGGCCAAGAAGGGGTGGACACTGAAGCTTTCTTT. Its protein is CSGQEGVDTEAFF.

The chain combines TRBV7-2 with TRBJ1-2; 7 bases are shared with TRBD1. Germline loops: CDR1 SGHTA, CDR2 FQGNSA. The CDR3 length is 14 residues. J lost 4 bases, V lost 3 bases, and 5 bases had no gene match. The CDR3 DNA reads as TGTGCCAGCAGCTTGGAAGGGGGCCCCTATGGCTACACCTTC. Translation gives CASSLEGGPYGYTF. The full variable domain, rest sourced from reference TRBV7-2 and TRBJ1-2, is GAGVSQSPSNKVTEKGKDVELRCDPISGHTALYWYRQSLGQGLEFLIYFQGNSAPDKSGLPSDRFSAERTGGSVSTLTIQRTQQEDSAVYLCASSLEGGPYGYTFGSGTRLTVV.